Listed below are T cell receptor beta chains from one sample, sequenced in a study of blood T cell repertoires in COVID-19. Repertoires were generated with immunoSEQ multiplex PCR, while TCRdb's copy carries only in-frame clones and drops some. Found here are about 180,000 clones, roughly 82% of them singletons; the top ten hold roughly 8.1%. The sample taken for sequencing was peripheral blood. Receptor source: a woman in her 70s with acute or convalescent COVID-19. Both conserved end residues are part of each CDR3. A D gene is named only where the DNA matches it firmly. Size tells how often a clone was seen (once, few, many) or the class of an expanded clone, and some rows leave it out.

j_call: TRBJ2-2
d_call: .
clone_size: .
v_call: TRBV14
cdr3_aa: CEALRYGTGELFF
cdr3_nt: TGCGAGGCCCTAAGGTATGGCACCGGGGAGCTGTTTTTT

j_call: TRBJ1-1
d_call: .
clone_size: .
v_call: TRBV28
cdr3_aa: CASRGDTQWAFF
cdr3_nt: TGTGCCAGCAGGGGGGACACCCAATGGGCTTTCTTT

j_call: TRBJ2-5
d_call: TRBD2
clone_size: few
v_call: TRBV4-3
cdr3_aa: CASSQRTRMGLREQETQYF
cdr3_nt: TGCGCCAGCAGCCAGAGGACTAGAATGGGTCTAAGGGAACAAGAGACCCAGTACTTC

j_call: TRBJ1-1
d_call: TRBD1
clone_size: once
v_call: TRBV4-3
cdr3_aa: CASSQDGRGHTEAFF
cdr3_nt: TGCGCCAGCAGCCAAGATGGCAGGGGGCACACTGAAGCTTTCTTT

j_call: TRBJ2-5
d_call: .
clone_size: .
v_call: TRBV5-1
cdr3_aa: CASSLASSDAETQYF
cdr3_nt: TGCGCCAGCAGCTTGGCGTCTAGCGATGCAGAGACCCAGTACTTC

j_call: TRBJ2-1
d_call: .
clone_size: .
v_call: TRBV6-2/TRBV6-3
cdr3_aa: CASSLRSRANEQFF
cdr3_nt: TGTGCCAGCAGTCTTCGGAGCAGGGCGAATGAGCAGTTCTTC

j_call: TRBJ2-1
d_call: .
clone_size: .
v_call: TRBV11-2
cdr3_aa: CASSHGPSYNEQFF
cdr3_nt: TGTGCCAGCAGCCATGGCCCCTCCTACAATGAGCAGTTCTTC

j_call: TRBJ2-7
d_call: .
clone_size: .
v_call: TRBV5-1
cdr3_aa: CASSFGEYEQYF
cdr3_nt: TGCGCCAGCAGCTTTGGAGAATACGAGCAGTACTTC

j_call: TRBJ1-6
d_call: .
clone_size: few
v_call: TRBV7-2
cdr3_aa: CASSLTGPYSPLHF
cdr3_nt: TGTGCCAGCAGCTTAACAGGGCCGTATTCACCCCTCCACTTT

j_call: TRBJ2-5
d_call: TRBD2
clone_size: .
v_call: TRBV6-6
cdr3_aa: CASRGTSGRLQETQYF
cdr3_nt: TGTGCCAGCAGGGGGACTAGCGGGAGGTTACAAGAGACCCAGTACTTC

j_call: TRBJ1-1
d_call: TRBD1
clone_size: .
v_call: TRBV7-4
cdr3_aa: CASSLCYRGLAEAFF
cdr3_nt: TGTGCCAGCAGCTTATGCTACAGGGGGTTGGCTGAAGCTTTCTTT

j_call: TRBJ1-1
d_call: .
clone_size: .
v_call: TRBV18
cdr3_aa: CASFPGGRTTEAFF
cdr3_nt: TGTGCCAGCTTCCCCGGAGGCAGAACCACTGAAGCTTTCTTT

j_call: TRBJ2-7
d_call: .
clone_size: .
v_call: TRBV5-4
cdr3_aa: CASSSPPNHEQYF
cdr3_nt: TGTGCCAGCAGCTCCCCCCCCAATCACGAGCAGTACTTC

j_call: TRBJ2-1
d_call: .
clone_size: .
v_call: TRBV11-3
cdr3_aa: CASSSYADKPYNEQFF
cdr3_nt: TGTGCCAGCAGTTCGTATGCGGACAAGCCCTACAATGAGCAGTTCTTC

j_call: TRBJ2-5
d_call: .
clone_size: .
v_call: TRBV5-1
cdr3_aa: CASSPGRGPLQETQYF
cdr3_nt: TGCGCCAGCAGCCCGGGGCGGGGTCCTCTTCAAGAGACCCAGTACTTC

j_call: TRBJ1-5
d_call: .
clone_size: .
v_call: TRBV27
cdr3_aa: CASSYRNNQPQHF
cdr3_nt: TGTGCCAGCAGTTACAGGAACAATCAGCCCCAGCATTTT

j_call: TRBJ1-1
d_call: .
clone_size: .
v_call: TRBV7-9
cdr3_aa: CASSSGREAFF
cdr3_nt: TGTGCCAGCAGCTCAGGGAGGGAAGCTTTCTTT

j_call: TRBJ2-3
d_call: .
clone_size: once
v_call: TRBV28
cdr3_aa: CASSPPSTDTQYF
cdr3_nt: TGTGCCAGCAGTCCCCCCTCCACAGATACGCAGTATTTT

j_call: TRBJ2-7
d_call: TRBD1
clone_size: .
v_call: TRBV2
cdr3_aa: CASRPTGGRFEQYF
cdr3_nt: TGTGCCAGCAGGCCGACAGGGGGGAGGTTCGAGCAGTACTTC

j_call: TRBJ1-5
d_call: .
clone_size: .
v_call: TRBV10-2
cdr3_aa: CASSGYKDSNQPQHF
cdr3_nt: TGCGCCAGTTCGGGATACAAGGATAGCAATCAGCCCCAGCATTTT

j_call: TRBJ2-7
d_call: TRBD2
clone_size: .
v_call: TRBV18
cdr3_aa: CASSPLGTSVREQYF
cdr3_nt: TGTGCCAGCTCACCACTTGGGACTAGCGTTCGAGAGCAGTACTTC

j_call: TRBJ1-2
d_call: TRBD1
clone_size: .
v_call: TRBV5-4
cdr3_aa: CASTTNRGNYGYTF
cdr3_nt: TGTGCCAGCACTACTAACAGGGGAAACTATGGCTACACCTTC

j_call: TRBJ2-3
d_call: .
clone_size: few
v_call: TRBV19
cdr3_aa: CASSRVVGLGTDTQYF
cdr3_nt: TGTGCCAGTAGTCGGGTGGTGGGACTCGGCACAGATACGCAGTATTTT

j_call: TRBJ1-6
d_call: .
clone_size: few
v_call: TRBV7-2
cdr3_aa: CAIRQALSYNSPLHF
cdr3_nt: TGTGCCATCAGACAGGCTCTCTCCTATAATTCACCCCTCCACTTT